The text below deals with one TCR beta chain. The sample belongs to a study of T cell responses to AZD1222 COVID-19 vaccine. Libraries were prepared by immunoSEQ multiplex PCR; TCRdb keeps only in-frame clonotypes and omits some of them. The sample records about 110,000 clones, 70% to 90% being singletons. The CDR3 is 16 residues long. V was clipped by 2 bases and J by 4 bases, with 17 bases between them. Germline assignment: CDR1 MDHEN and CDR2 SYDVKM. This chain uses TRBV28 with TRBJ1-2, with D perhaps matching TRBD1 (5 bases). The TCR sequence derives from an adult in good health. The sequences come from peripheral blood, collected on day 0 of MenACWY control vaccination. CDR3 sequence (DNA): TGTGCCAGCAGTTTAGGTTGGGGCCGCCAGGTCTATGGCTACACCTTC. Translating gives CASSLGWGRQVYGYTF.